A single sample is the source of the 32 T cell receptor beta chains below, sequenced in a study of beta chain features in type 1 diabetes. The investigators reverse transcribed all of the isolated RNA, so they sequenced expressed TCRB transcripts. Sequencing used immunoSEQ multiplex PCR; TCRdb keeps in-frame clones, though not all of them. This table has 850,000 to 900,000 clones, roughly 15% appearing once. Sequences were obtained from naive CD4+ T cells from blood. These receptor sequences come from a woman aged 18-29 years in good health.

The V call is TRBV2, the J call TRBJ2-1; 14 positions match TRBD2. The germline V gene has CDR1 SNHLY and CDR2 FYNNEI. The CDR3 length is 15 residues. With 6 bases clipped from V and 6 bases from J, the junction kept 4 bases outside the gene matches. The CDR3 sequence: CASRAGTSGSNEQFF. CDR3 coding DNA: TGTGCCAGCAGGGCCGGGACTAGCGGGAGCAATGAGCAGTTCTTC.

This clone was recorded a few times. This chain uses TRBV7-8 with TRBJ1-2, with D uncertain. Germline lookup yields CDR1 SGHVS and CDR2 FQNEAQ. CDR3 length: 15 residues. With 5 bases removed from V and 4 bases from J, the gap between germline ends came to 17 bases. CDR3 sequence: CASSRPGPGPYGYTF. In nucleotides, the CDR3 is TGTGCCAGCAGCCGTCCGGGCCCCGGGCCCTATGGCTACACCTTC. Looking up the rest from reference TRBV7-8 and TRBJ1-2 gives the full variable domain: GAGVSQSPRYKVAKRGQDVALRCDPISGHVSLFWYQQALGQGPEFLTYFQNEAQLDKSGLPSDRFFAERPEGSVSTLKIQRTQQEDSAVYLCASSRPGPGPYGYTFGSGTRLTVV.

This chain links TRBV19 with TRBJ2-1; TRBD2 aligns across 11 bases. Germline V gene sequence: CDR1 LNHDA, CDR2 SQIVND (reference sequence). The CDR3 covers 15 residues. V dropped 2 bases and J dropped 7; count of bases not matched to a gene: 4. The CDR3 loop is CASSIITSGSNEQFF. CDR3 bases: TGTGCCAGTAGTATAATAACTAGCGGGAGTAATGAGCAGTTCTTC.

The rearrangement joins TRBV28 to TRBJ2-7, with D maybe TRBD1 (6 bases). V lost 1 base, J lost 2 bases, and 12 bases lay in between. There are 15 residues in the CDR3. The V gene's germline CDR1 is MDHEN and CDR2 SYDVKM. CDR3 in amino acids: CASSLFGTNAYEQYF. CDR3 DNA: TGTGCCAGCAGTTTATTTGGGACAAACGCCTACGAGCAGTACTTC. The full variable domain, rest sourced from reference TRBV28 and TRBJ2-7, is DVKVTQSSRYLVKRTGEKVFLECVQDMDHENMFWYRQDPGLGLRLIYFSYDVKMKEKGDIPEGYSVSREKKERFSLILESASTNQTSMYLCASSLFGTNAYEQYFGPGTRLTVT.

This clone was found a few times. V usage is TRBV19 and J usage is TRBJ1-5; weak D call: TRBD1 (5 bases). CDR1 LNHDA and CDR2 SQIVND come from the germline V gene (reference sequence). Trimming stripped 3 bases from V and 6 bases from J, with 12 bases between. The length of the CDR3 is 14 residues. CDR3 loop: CASSIGRGRQPQHF. CDR3 nucleotide sequence: TGTGCCAGTAGTATCGGAAGGGGACGTCAGCCCCAGCATTTT.

This clone appeared a few times. Other DNA sequences in the sample encode the same CDR3. The rearrangement links TRBV2 to TRBJ2-1; no firm D call. Trimming cost V 4 bases and J 4 bases, with 2 bases left between them. This CDR3 has 11 residues. The germline gives CDR1 SNHLY, CDR2 FYNNEI. This chain's CDR3 is CASSVYNEQFF. The CDR3 DNA reads as TGTGCCAGCAGTGTGTACAATGAGCAGTTCTTC. Using reference TRBV2 and TRBJ2-1 for the parts outside the CDR3, the full variable domain is EPEVTQTPSHQVTQMGQEVILRCVPISNHLYFYWYRQILGQKVEFLVSFYNNEISEKSEIFDDQFSVERPDGSNFTLKIRSTKLEDSAMYFCASSVYNEQFFGPGTRLTVL.

The chain recombines TRBV7-2 with TRBJ1-5; D may be TRBD1 (5 bases). There are 14 residues in the CDR3. Trimming took off 6 bases at V and 10 bases at J, with 19 bases between the two ends. Per germline, CDR1 SGHTA and CDR2 FQGNSA. This chain's CDR3 is CASSIWGGDRPQHF. CDR3 sequence (DNA): TGTGCCAGCAGTATTTGGGGCGGGGATCGCCCCCAGCATTTT.

This chain links TRBV6-1 with TRBJ2-4, with D possibly matching TRBD2 (5 bases). The CDR3 sequence is 13 residues long. Trimming took 7 bases from V and 4 from J, leaving 11 bases between them. From germline, CDR1 is MNHNS and CDR2 SASEGT. Written as DNA, the CDR3 is TGTGCCAGCACTCCCGGAGGTAAAAACATTCAGTACTTC. Amino acid sequence: CASTPGGKNIQYF.

This clone was seen a handful of times. The chain uses TRBV11-2 and TRBJ1-1; D not resolved. Germline assignment: CDR1 SGHAT and CDR2 FQNNGV. V shed 0 bases and J shed 2 bases, with 4 bases lying between them. CDR3 size: 13 residues. Written as DNA, the CDR3 is TGTGCCAGCAGCTTAGACACCAACACTGAAGCTTTCTTT. As protein: CASSLDTNTEAFF.

Note on this clone: The same CDR3 arises from other DNA sequences in this sample as well. The chain has TRBV7-2 and TRBJ2-1; possible D gene TRBD2, 5 bases. Germline V gene data show CDR1 as SGHTA and CDR2 as FQGNSA. This CDR3 is 13 amino acids long. The ends were cut back, 2 bases at V and 4 bases at J, with 6 bases in the middle. CDR3 protein: CASSLSGYNEQFF. CDR3 nucleotide sequence: TGTGCCAGCAGCTTAAGCGGATACAATGAGCAGTTCTTC.

The V and J genes are TRBV6-6 and TRBJ1-2, with D possibly matching TRBD1 (5 bases). The germline gives CDR1 MNHNY, CDR2 SVGAGI (reference sequence). The CDR3 covers 14 residues. V dropped 4 bases and J dropped 8 bases, with 17 bases sitting between them. CDR3 nucleotides: TGTGCCAGCAGTTCTTTGACAGTGTCGGGCGGCTACACCTTC. Amino acids: CASSSLTVSGGYTF.

Ten or more counts support this clone. V usage is TRBV19 and J usage is TRBJ2-7; 10 positions match TRBD2. Germline assignment: CDR1 LNHDA and CDR2 SQIVND (reference sequence). With V trimmed by 4 bases and J by 3 bases, 0 bases remained unmatched. The CDR3 spans 13 residues. The CDR3 DNA follows: TGTGCCAGTAGTAGGACTAGCGGCTACGAGCAGTACTTC. It codes for CASSRTSGYEQYF.

This clone was detected only a few times. CDR3 sequence reads: CASSPVWGRNTEAFF. The CDR3 bases are TGTGCCAGCTCGCCCGTTTGGGGTAGGAACACTGAAGCTTTCTTT. V gene TRBV18 combines with J gene TRBJ1-1; D unresolved. The V gene's germline CDR1 is KGHSH and CDR2 LQKENI. Trimming took off 6 bases at V and 1 base at J, with 15 bases between the two ends. CDR3 length: 15 residues. Full variable domain (outside the CDR3, taken from reference TRBV18 and TRBJ1-1): NAGVMQNPRHLVRRRGQEARLRCSPMKGHSHVYWYRQLPEEGLKFMVYLQKENIIDESGMPKERFSAEFPKEGPSILRIQQVVRGDSAAYFCASSPVWGRNTEAFFGQGTRLTVV.

This clone was recorded once. The chain has TRBV2 and TRBJ2-3, with unresolved D. Trimming pared 7 bases from V and 5 bases from J, leaving 16 bases between. Germline V CDR1 and CDR2: SNHLY, FYNNEI. The CDR3 spans 14 residues. The CDR3 DNA reads as TGTGCCAGCAACCTTGTTGGGAAGGGAGATACGCAGTATTTT. This codes for CASNLVGKGDTQYF.

The chain has TRBV4-2 and TRBJ1-2; 8 bases align to TRBD1. This CDR3 has 14 residues. V dropped 3 bases and J dropped 8; count of bases not matched to a gene: 8. Per germline, CDR1 LGHNA and CDR2 YNFKEQ. The CDR3 DNA sequence: TGTGCCAGCAGCCAGGACAGGGCGTCGCGCGGCTACACCTTC. This gives the protein CASSQDRASRGYTF.

As regards this clone: At the DNA level, this CDR3 is encoded by other sequences in the same sample as well. The V call is TRBV5-6, the J call TRBJ1-5; D is unclear. This CDR3 has 13 residues. CDR1 and CDR2 from the germline V gene are SGHDT and YYEEEE. Trimming shortened V by 0 bases and J by 4 bases, and 5 bases separated the two germline ends. CDR3 sequence (DNA): TGTGCCAGCAGCTTGGATAGAAATCAGCCCCAGCATTTT. Translating gives CASSLDRNQPQHF.

In its sample, this clone was seen a few times. The J gene is TRBJ2-7, the V gene TRBV7-2; TRBD2 agrees at 9 bases. Germline V gene data show CDR1 as SGHTA and CDR2 as FQGNSA. The CDR3 extends over 15 amino acids. Unmatched junction bases numbered 3, after V lost 1 base and J lost 2 bases. CDR3 amino acids: CASSLVPSGAYEQYF. As DNA, the CDR3 is TGTGCCAGCAGCTTAGTTCCTAGCGGGGCCTACGAGCAGTACTTC.

The CDR3 nucleotides read TGTGCCAGCAGACTCGCCGGGACAGCCTCCTACGAGCAGTACTTC. It encodes CASRLAGTASYEQYF. This sequence joins TRBV28 and TRBJ2-7; 7 bases map to TRBD1. J gave up 0 bases and V 6 bases, and 8 bases lay outside the gene matches. CDR3 length: 15 amino acids. Germline V lookup: CDR1 MDHEN, CDR2 SYDVKM.

Regarding this clone: This specimen includes other DNA sequences encoding the same CDR3. CDR3: CSVARSTGELFF. DNA of the CDR3: TGCAGCGTGGCTCGGTCCACCGGGGAGCTGTTTTTT. This chain connects TRBV29-1 to TRBJ2-2; D is undetermined. The CDR3 sequence is 12 residues long. Trimming took 6 bases from V and 4 from J, leaving 9 bases between them. In germline, CDR1 is SQVTM, CDR2 ANQGSEA.

The CDR3 region has the DNA TGCGCCAGCAGCTTGGCCGGGCTAGCGGGAGTTGACGAGCAGTACTTC. This encodes CASSLAGLAGVDEQYF. The V gene is TRBV5-1, the J gene TRBJ2-7, with 10 positions matching TRBD2. The CDR3 is 16 amino acids. With V trimmed by 0 bases and J by 5 bases, 8 bases remained unmatched. The germline V gene encodes CDR1 SGHRS and CDR2 YFSETQ.

This clone occurred a few times. The rearrangement uses TRBV25-1 and TRBJ2-7, with 10 bases matching TRBD2. The CDR3 is 17 residues long. J lost 3 bases, V lost 3 bases, and 11 bases had no gene match. Germline lookup yields CDR1 MGHDK and CDR2 SYGVNS. CDR3 residues: CASSDIILAGGCYEQYF. The CDR3 coding sequence is TGTGCCAGCAGTGATATTATCTTAGCGGGAGGATGCTACGAGCAGTACTTC.

The V and J genes are TRBV6-1 and TRBJ2-3; D not resolved. The CDR3 runs 16 residues. Trimming removed 0 bases from V and 4 bases from J, with 14 bases in between. Germline lookup yields CDR1 MNHNS and CDR2 SASEGT. CDR3 region: CASSEAGSLPADTQYF. In nucleotides, the CDR3 is TGTGCCAGCAGTGAAGCAGGTAGTCTTCCGGCAGATACGCAGTATTTT.

This clone was counted at least ten times. The chain has TRBV4-3 and TRBJ2-7; D may be TRBD2 (6 bases). The CDR3 extends over 15 amino acids. Germline V gene lookup returns CDR1 LGHNA and CDR2 YSLEER. Trimming cost V 3 bases and J 2 bases, with 14 bases left between them. The DNA of the CDR3 is TGCGCCAGCAGCCACGGAGCGGGCACGACCTACGAGCAGTACTTC. It specifies CASSHGAGTTYEQYF.

This clone turned up a few times. The chain links TRBV7-9 to TRBJ1-2, with D possibly TRBD1 on 5 matching bases. Germline values: CDR1 SEHNR, CDR2 FQNEAQ (reference sequence). Trimming took off 4 bases at V and 1 base at J, with 13 bases between the two ends. The CDR3 totals 15 residues. The CDR3, as DNA: TGTGCCAGCAGCTCCCCGCAAGGGGTTAACTATGGCTACACCTTC. It codes for CASSSPQGVNYGYTF.

This clone has just a few counts. The chain joins TRBV15 to TRBJ2-7; 7 bases fit TRBD1. This CDR3 is 15 amino acids long. Germline V gene sequence: CDR1 LNHNV, CDR2 YYDKDF (reference sequence). V lost 0 bases to trimming and J lost 3 bases; unmatched junction nucleotides: 5. CDR3 sequence (DNA): TGTGCCACCAGCAGAGATAACAGGGGAGTCTACGAGCAGTACTTC. Translating it yields CATSRDNRGVYEQYF.

This clone has only a few counts. This chain links TRBV7-9 with TRBJ2-2; 11 positions match TRBD2. Germline V gene lookup returns CDR1 SEHNR and CDR2 FQNEAQ (reference sequence). The ends lost 5 bases at V and 1 base at J; junction bases unmatched: 3. This CDR3 has 16 amino acids. CDR3 region: CASSMTSGVNTGELFF. In nucleotides, the CDR3 is TGTGCCAGCAGCATGACTAGCGGGGTGAACACCGGGGAGCTGTTTTTT.

The sample holds a few counts of this clone. This chain connects TRBV5-6 to TRBJ1-2; tentatively, D is TRBD1 (5 bases). Between the trimmed V and J ends, which lost 1 base and 6 bases, there was a span of 13 bases. The CDR3 runs to 14 residues. CDR1 and CDR2 from the germline V gene are SGHDT and YYEEEE. CDR3 in DNA: TGTGCCAGCAGCTTGCCCCATCAGGGAAATGGCTACACCTTC. It translates to CASSLPHQGNGYTF.

The rearrangement joins TRBV11-3 to TRBJ2-1; the match to TRBD2 covers 7 bases. This CDR3 spans 14 amino acids. V dropped 3 bases and J dropped 5; count of bases not matched to a gene: 4. In germline, CDR1 is SGHNT, CDR2 YENEEA. CDR3 sequence reads: CASSFGGGDNEQFF. The DNA for the CDR3 is TGTGCCAGCAGCTTCGGCGGGGGTGACAATGAGCAGTTCTTC.

The chain recombines TRBV5-5 with TRBJ2-3; D not certain. CDR3 size: 14 residues. Per the germline V gene, CDR1 is SGHKS and CDR2 is YYEKEE (reference sequence). Trimming removed 1 base from V and 2 bases from J, with 8 bases in between. The CDR3 sequence is CASSLSSYTDTQYF. The CDR3 DNA is TGTGCCAGCAGCTTGTCAAGCTACACAGATACGCAGTATTTT.

As to this clone: In the same sample, other DNA sequences code for this CDR3. The chain recombines TRBV28 with TRBJ2-1; the match to TRBD2 covers 8 bases. J lost 2 bases, V lost 6 bases, and 3 bases had no gene match. CDR1 MDHEN and CDR2 SYDVKM come from the germline V gene. The CDR3 totals 14 residues. CDR3 residues: CASRSGLAYNEQFF. CDR3 nucleotide sequence: TGTGCCAGCAGGTCGGGACTAGCCTACAATGAGCAGTTCTTC.

This clone has just a few counts. The V gene is TRBV4-3, the J gene TRBJ2-2; D remains ambiguous. The germline V gene has CDR1 LGHNA and CDR2 YSLEER. The CDR3 consists of 16 residues. The ends were cut back, 1 base at V and 2 bases at J, with 11 bases in the middle. The CDR3 is CASSQATFLNTGELFF. The DNA for the CDR3 is TGCGCCAGCAGCCAAGCAACGTTTCTTAACACCGGGGAGCTGTTTTTT.

The CDR3 nucleotides are TGTGCCAGTAGTATAGCTCGGGCGGAGCTAAGCTATGGCTACACCTTC. Translation gives CASSIARAELSYGYTF. J is TRBJ1-2 and V is TRBV19; D is uncertain. The CDR3 length is 16 residues. Germline V gene sequence: CDR1 LNHDA, CDR2 SQIVND (reference sequence). The ends were cut back, 1 base at V and 4 bases at J, with 16 bases in the middle.